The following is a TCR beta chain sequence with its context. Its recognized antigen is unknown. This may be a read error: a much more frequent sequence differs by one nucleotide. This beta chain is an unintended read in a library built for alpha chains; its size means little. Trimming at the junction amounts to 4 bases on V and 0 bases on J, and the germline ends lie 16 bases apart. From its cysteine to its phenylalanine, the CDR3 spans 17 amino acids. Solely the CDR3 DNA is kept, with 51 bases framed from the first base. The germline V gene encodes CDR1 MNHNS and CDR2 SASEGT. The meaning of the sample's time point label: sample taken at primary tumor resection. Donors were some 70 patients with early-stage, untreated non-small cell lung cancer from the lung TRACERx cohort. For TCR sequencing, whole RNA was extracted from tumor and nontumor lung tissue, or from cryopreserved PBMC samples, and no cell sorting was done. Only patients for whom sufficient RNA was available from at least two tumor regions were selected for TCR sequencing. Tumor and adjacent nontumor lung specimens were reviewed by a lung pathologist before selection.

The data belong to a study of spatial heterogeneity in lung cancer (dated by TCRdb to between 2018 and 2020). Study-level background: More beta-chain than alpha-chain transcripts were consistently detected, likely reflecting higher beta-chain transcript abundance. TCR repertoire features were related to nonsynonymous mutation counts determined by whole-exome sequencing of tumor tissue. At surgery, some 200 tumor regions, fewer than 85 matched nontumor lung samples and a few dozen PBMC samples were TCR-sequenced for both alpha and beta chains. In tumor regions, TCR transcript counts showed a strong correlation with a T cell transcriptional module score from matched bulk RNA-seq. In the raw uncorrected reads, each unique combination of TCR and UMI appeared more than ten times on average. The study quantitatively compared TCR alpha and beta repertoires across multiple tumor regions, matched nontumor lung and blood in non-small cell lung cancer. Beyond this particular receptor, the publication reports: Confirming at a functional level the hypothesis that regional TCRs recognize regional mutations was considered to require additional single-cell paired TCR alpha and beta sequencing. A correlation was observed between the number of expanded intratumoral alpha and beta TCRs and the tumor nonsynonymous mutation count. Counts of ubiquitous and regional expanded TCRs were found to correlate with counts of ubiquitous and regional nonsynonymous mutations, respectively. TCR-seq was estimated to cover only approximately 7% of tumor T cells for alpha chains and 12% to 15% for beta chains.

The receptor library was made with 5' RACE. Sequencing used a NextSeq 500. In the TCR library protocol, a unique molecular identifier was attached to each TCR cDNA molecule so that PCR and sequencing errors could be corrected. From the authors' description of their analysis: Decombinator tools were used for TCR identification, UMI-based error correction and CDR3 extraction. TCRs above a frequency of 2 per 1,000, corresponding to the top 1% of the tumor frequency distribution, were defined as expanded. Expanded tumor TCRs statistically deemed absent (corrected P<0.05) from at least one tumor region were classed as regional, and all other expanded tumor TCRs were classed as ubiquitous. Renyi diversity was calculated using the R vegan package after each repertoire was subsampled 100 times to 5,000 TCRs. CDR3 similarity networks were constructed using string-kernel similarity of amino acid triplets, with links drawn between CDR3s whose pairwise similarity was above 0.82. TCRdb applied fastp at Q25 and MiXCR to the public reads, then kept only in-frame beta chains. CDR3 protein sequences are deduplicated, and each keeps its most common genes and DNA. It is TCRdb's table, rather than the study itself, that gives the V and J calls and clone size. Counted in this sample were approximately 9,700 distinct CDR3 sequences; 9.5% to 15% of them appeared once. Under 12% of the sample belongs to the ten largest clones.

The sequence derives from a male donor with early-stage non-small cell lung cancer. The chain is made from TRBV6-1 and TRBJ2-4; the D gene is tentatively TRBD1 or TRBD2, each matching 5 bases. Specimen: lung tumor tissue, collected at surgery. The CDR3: CASSVGRDHIAKNIQYF. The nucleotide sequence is TGTGCCAGCAGTGTTGGCCGGGACCATATAGCCAAAAACATTCAGTACTTC.